Presented here are 24 T cell receptor beta chains from one specimen sequenced in a study of beta chain features in type 1 diabetes. As every portion of the isolated RNA was reverse transcribed, the sequencing read expressed TCRB transcripts. This table comes from immunoSEQ multiplex PCR, and its TCRdb copy is limited to in-frame clones, with some not included. The sample holds 350,000 to 400,000 clones, around 15% seen once. Specimen: naive CD4+ T cells from blood. The receptors were sampled from a woman under 30 in good health.

A single count supports this clone. The chain combines TRBV6-5 with TRBJ2-1; 11 bases are shared with TRBD2. The CDR3 is 16 residues long. Germline CDR1 is MNHEY and CDR2 is SVGAGI. J gave up 7 bases and V 4 bases, and 9 bases lay outside the gene matches. The CDR3 reads CASSFLAGGRSNEQFF. In nucleotides, the CDR3 is TGTGCCAGCAGTTTCTTAGCGGGAGGGCGATCAAATGAGCAGTTCTTC.

This chain links TRBV27 with TRBJ1-2, with 9 bases lining up with TRBD1. J was trimmed by 2 bases and V by 4 bases; bases with no gene match: 2. Germline V CDR1 and CDR2: MNHEY, SMNVEV (reference sequence). This CDR3 is 14 amino acids long. The CDR3 sequence is CASSWDRANYGYTF. Written as DNA, the CDR3 is TGTGCCAGCAGTTGGGACAGGGCGAACTATGGCTACACCTTC.

The rearrangement joins TRBV20-1 to TRBJ1-2; D is unclear. Trimming pared 4 bases from V and 2 bases from J, leaving 5 bases between. Per germline, CDR1 DFQATT and CDR2 SNEGSKA (reference sequence). The CDR3 totals 11 residues. The CDR3 region is CSAKLNYGYTF. The CDR3 DNA follows: TGCAGTGCTAAACTGAACTATGGCTACACCTTC.

This clone has more than one count but fewer than ten. The J gene is TRBJ1-2, the V gene TRBV6-4, with a weak D call TRBD1 (5 bases). With 6 bases removed from V and 4 bases from J, the gap between germline ends came to 12 bases. CDR1 and CDR2 (germline): MRHNA, SNTAGT. The CDR3 contains 13 residues. The CDR3 DNA sequence: TGTGCCAGCAGCAGGGCCCGTGGCTATGGCTACACCTTC. This gives the protein CASSRARGYGYTF.

The CDR3 DNA reads TGTGCCAGCAGCCCAAGGACAGGGAATGGTGTAACAGATACGCAGTATTTT. Translation gives CASSPRTGNGVTDTQYF. This rearrangement joins TRBV7-9 to TRBJ2-3, with 8 bases lining up with TRBD1. The V and J ends lost 5 bases and 3 bases, in that order; junction bases with no gene match: 13. Germline assignment: CDR1 SEHNR and CDR2 FQNEAQ (reference sequence). CDR3 length equals 17 residues.

This clone appeared a few times. V gene TRBV11-2 combines with J gene TRBJ2-6, with a tentative D call TRBD2 (5 bases). V lost 4 bases to trimming and J lost 2 bases, with 9 bases between them. The germline V gene encodes CDR1 SGHAT and CDR2 FQNNGV. The CDR3 runs 15 residues. The CDR3, as DNA: TGTGCCAGCAGCTCGGCGGGTCCTGGGGCCAACGTCCTGACTTTC. Its translation: CASSSAGPGANVLTF.

This chain joins TRBV4-2 and TRBJ2-3, with D possibly matching TRBD1 (5 bases). There are 16 residues in the CDR3. Germline V lookup: CDR1 LGHNA, CDR2 YNFKEQ. V was pared by 4 bases and J by 4 bases, with 18 bases between. This CDR3 reads CASSPGSPVGADTQYF. The CDR3 nucleotides are TGTGCCAGCAGCCCGGGCTCTCCCGTAGGGGCAGATACGCAGTATTTT.

V and J are TRBV19 and TRBJ2-1, with 8 bases matching TRBD2. CDR3 length: 17 amino acids. V lost 5 bases, J lost 0 bases, and 9 bases stayed unmatched. Germline V gene lookup returns CDR1 LNHDA and CDR2 SQIVND (reference sequence). The CDR3 sequence is CASSPELAASSYNEQFF. In DNA, the CDR3 is TGTGCCAGTAGTCCAGAACTAGCGGCCAGCTCCTACAATGAGCAGTTCTTC.

CDR3 residues: CASSVSGKRTDTQYF. The CDR3 coding sequence is TGTGCCAGCAGCGTCTCGGGAAAGCGCACAGATACGCAGTATTTT. V and J are TRBV9 and TRBJ2-3, with D tentatively TRBD2 (5 bases). The germline gives CDR1 SGDLS, CDR2 YYNGEE. V lost 2 bases to trimming and J lost 1 base, with 11 bases between them. The CDR3 runs 15 residues.

Only a few counts were recorded for this clone. This chain uses TRBV7-6 with TRBJ2-6, with D hard to call. Germline V lookup: CDR1 SGHVS, CDR2 FNYEAQ. Trimming stripped 2 bases from V and 0 bases from J, with 5 bases between. The CDR3 extends over 15 amino acids. CDR3 DNA sequence: TGTGCCAGCAGCTTACCTGTCTCTGGGGCCAACGTCCTGACTTTC. The encoded protein is CASSLPVSGANVLTF.

The V call is TRBV25-1, the J call TRBJ1-2; D is perhaps TRBD1 (5 bases). The V gene lost 3 bases and the J gene lost 1 base, with 15 bases spanning the gap. This CDR3 spans 16 amino acids. The germline gives CDR1 MGHDK, CDR2 SYGVNS. The CDR3 sequence is CASSDSQGGRNYGYTF. CDR3 nucleotides: TGTGCCAGCAGTGATAGCCAGGGTGGCCGTAACTATGGCTACACCTTC.

The chain has TRBV29-1 and TRBJ2-4; a weak D match, TRBD2 (6 bases). Germline V gives CDR1 SQVTM, CDR2 ANQGSEA. This CDR3 contains 12 residues. V was shortened by 4 bases and J by 2 bases, with 6 bases between the two germline ends. In DNA form, the CDR3 reads TGCAGCGTTGGCGGGACCAAAAACATTCAGTACTTC. This codes for CSVGGTKNIQYF.

The chain couples TRBV25-1 to TRBJ2-1; D may be TRBD2 (5 bases). Germline CDR1 reads MGHDK; CDR2 reads SYGVNS. Trimming removed 2 bases from V and 0 bases from J, with 8 bases in between. The CDR3 has 15 amino acids. The CDR3 here is CASSEPGSSYNEQFF. The DNA of the CDR3 is TGTGCCAGCAGTGAACCGGGGAGCTCCTACAATGAGCAGTTCTTC.

As concerns this clone: The same CDR3 can be traced to other DNA sequences in this sample. The chain's CDR3 is CASSRDSYEQYF. CDR3 DNA: TGTGCCAGCAGCCGAGACAGCTACGAGCAGTACTTC. The J gene is TRBJ2-7, the V gene TRBV14; a weak D match, TRBD1 (5 bases). With 4 bases removed from V and 3 bases from J, the gap between germline ends came to 7 bases. Germline V lookup: CDR1 SGHDN, CDR2 FVKESK. This CDR3 comprises 12 residues.

A few counts support this clone. The V and J genes are TRBV28 and TRBJ1-1, with 7 bases identical to TRBD1. Germline V gene sequence: CDR1 MDHEN, CDR2 SYDVKM. The CDR3 spans 12 residues. Unmatched junction bases numbered 5, after V lost 2 bases and J lost 11 bases. CDR3 amino acids: CASSLGDRGAFF. CDR3 nucleotides: TGTGCCAGCAGTTTAGGGGACAGAGGGGCTTTCTTT.

The chain has TRBV19 and TRBJ2-3, with TRBD1 matching 10 bases. V shed 4 bases and J 5 bases; nucleotides not matched to a gene: 12. The CDR3 loop spans 17 amino acids. Looked up from germline, CDR1 is LNHDA and CDR2 is SQIVND (reference sequence). The CDR3: CASSRRQGANSGDTQYF. CDR3 DNA: TGTGCCAGTAGTAGAAGACAGGGGGCGAATTCGGGAGATACGCAGTATTTT. The full variable domain, completed using reference TRBV19 and TRBJ2-3, is DGGITQSPKYLFRKEGQNVTLSCEQNLNHDAMYWYRQDPGQGLRLIYYSQIVNDFQKGDIAEGYSVSREKKESFPLTVTSAQKNPTAFYLCASSRRQGANSGDTQYFGPGTRLTVL.

In its sample, this clone was seen a few times. This chain connects TRBV4-3 to TRBJ2-5; 11 bases agree with TRBD2. The J segment lost 7 bases and the V segment lost 0 bases, leaving 4 bases of the junction unmatched. The CDR3 sequence is 15 residues long. CDR1 and CDR2 (germline): LGHNA, YSLEER. The CDR3: CASSQDRLAGGTQYF. Written as DNA, the CDR3 is TGCGCCAGCAGCCAAGATCGGCTAGCGGGAGGGACCCAGTACTTC.

The chain uses TRBV13 and TRBJ1-2; 8 bases map to TRBD1. CDR3 length: 15 amino acids. Germline lookup yields CDR1 PRHDT and CDR2 FYEKMQ (reference sequence). J gave up 5 bases and V 0 bases, and 5 bases lay outside the gene matches. CDR3 nucleotides: TGTGCCAGCAGCTTAGGGCAGGGGGCCCTTTATGGCTACACCTTC. The encoded protein is CASSLGQGALYGYTF.

The chain recombines TRBV7-2 with TRBJ2-5, with D perhaps matching TRBD1 (6 bases). Germline CDR1 SGHTA, CDR2 FQGNSA. The CDR3 extends over 16 amino acids. With 3 bases removed from V and 5 bases from J, the gap between germline ends came to 19 bases. The CDR3: CASSFRTAQRPETQYF. CDR3 bases: TGTGCCAGCAGCTTTCGGACAGCCCAGAGGCCGGAGACCCAGTACTTC.

V is TRBV9 and J is TRBJ1-1; the match to TRBD1 covers 9 bases. The CDR3 covers 15 residues. The junction had 4 bases not matched to a gene; V was cut back by 2 bases and J by 2 bases. The V gene's germline CDR1 is SGDLS and CDR2 YYNGEE. The CDR3 nucleotides read TGTGCCAGCAGCGTTTCGACAGGGGGTAACACTGAAGCTTTCTTT. Translated, it gives CASSVSTGGNTEAFF.

This sequence joins TRBV14 and TRBJ1-2; 7 bases are a match to TRBD1. The germline V gene encodes CDR1 SGHDN and CDR2 FVKESK. The CDR3 spans 15 residues. V dropped 4 bases and J dropped 4; count of bases not matched to a gene: 9. Written as DNA, the CDR3 is TGTGCCAGCAGCCGTACTAGGGGACAGTCCTATGGCTACACCTTC. Its protein product is CASSRTRGQSYGYTF.

In nucleotides, the CDR3 is TGTGCCTGGACAGGGGGCCTAGCTAACTATGGCTACACCTTC. Amino acid sequence: CAWTGGLANYGYTF. J is TRBJ1-2 and V is TRBV30, with TRBD1 matching 8 bases. In germline, CDR1 is GTSNPN, CDR2 SVGIG (reference sequence). Losses at the gene ends were 4 bases for V and 0 bases for J; bases not matched to a gene: 4. CDR3 length: 14 residues.

This clone was counted between two and nine times. The chain links TRBV27 to TRBJ2-7; 10 bases are shared with TRBD2. The CDR3 is made up of 15 amino acids. Losses at the gene ends were 2 bases for V and 5 bases for J; bases not matched to a gene: 6. Per germline, CDR1 MNHEY and CDR2 SMNVEV (reference sequence). CDR3 protein: CASSLGLAGVNEQYF. CDR3 bases: TGTGCCAGCAGTTTAGGGCTAGCGGGAGTTAACGAGCAGTACTTC.

This chain uses TRBV29-1 with TRBJ2-1; the match to TRBD2 covers 12 bases. In germline, CDR1 is SQVTM, CDR2 ANQGSEA. The CDR3 is made up of 13 amino acids. The trim removed 7 bases at V and 9 bases at J, leaving 7 bases unmatched. CDR3 in amino acids: CSASSGRASEQFF. CDR3 DNA sequence: TGCAGCGCATCTAGCGGGAGGGCCAGTGAGCAGTTCTTC.